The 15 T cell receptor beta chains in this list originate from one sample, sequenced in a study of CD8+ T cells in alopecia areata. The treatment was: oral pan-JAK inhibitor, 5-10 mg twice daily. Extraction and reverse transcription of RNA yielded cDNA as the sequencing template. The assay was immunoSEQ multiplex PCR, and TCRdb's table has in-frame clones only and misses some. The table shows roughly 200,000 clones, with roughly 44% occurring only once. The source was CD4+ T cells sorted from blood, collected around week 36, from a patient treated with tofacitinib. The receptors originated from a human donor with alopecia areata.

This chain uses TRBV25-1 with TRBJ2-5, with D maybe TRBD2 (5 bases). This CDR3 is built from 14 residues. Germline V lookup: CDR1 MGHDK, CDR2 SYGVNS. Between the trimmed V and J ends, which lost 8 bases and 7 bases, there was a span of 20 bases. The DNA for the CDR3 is TGTGCCAGCGAACGGACCGACGGGAAAAGGACCCAGTACTTC. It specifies CASERTDGKRTQYF.

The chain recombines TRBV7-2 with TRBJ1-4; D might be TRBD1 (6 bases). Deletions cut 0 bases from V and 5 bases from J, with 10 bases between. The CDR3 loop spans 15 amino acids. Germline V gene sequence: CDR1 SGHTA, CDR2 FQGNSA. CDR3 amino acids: CASSLAGQQNEKLFF. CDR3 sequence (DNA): TGTGCCAGCAGCTTAGCCGGACAGCAGAATGAAAAACTGTTTTTT.

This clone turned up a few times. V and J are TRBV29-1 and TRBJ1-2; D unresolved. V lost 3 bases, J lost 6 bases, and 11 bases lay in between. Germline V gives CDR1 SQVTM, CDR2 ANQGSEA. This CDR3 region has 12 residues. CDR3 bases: TGCAGCGTTGAGCCAGGAGGCGATGGCTACACCTTC. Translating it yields CSVEPGGDGYTF.

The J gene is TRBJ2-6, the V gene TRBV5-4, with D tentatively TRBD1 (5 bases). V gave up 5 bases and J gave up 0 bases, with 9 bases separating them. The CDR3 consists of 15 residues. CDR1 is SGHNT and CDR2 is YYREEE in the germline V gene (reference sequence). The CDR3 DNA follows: TGTGCCAGCAGGCCAGACAGCTCTGGGGCCAACGTCCTGACTTTC. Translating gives CASRPDSSGANVLTF.

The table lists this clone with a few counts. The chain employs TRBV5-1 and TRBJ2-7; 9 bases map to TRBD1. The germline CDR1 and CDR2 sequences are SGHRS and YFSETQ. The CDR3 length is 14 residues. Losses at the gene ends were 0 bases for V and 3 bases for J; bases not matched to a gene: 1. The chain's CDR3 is CASSLDRGLYEQYF. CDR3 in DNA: TGCGCCAGCAGCTTGGACAGGGGGCTCTACGAGCAGTACTTC.

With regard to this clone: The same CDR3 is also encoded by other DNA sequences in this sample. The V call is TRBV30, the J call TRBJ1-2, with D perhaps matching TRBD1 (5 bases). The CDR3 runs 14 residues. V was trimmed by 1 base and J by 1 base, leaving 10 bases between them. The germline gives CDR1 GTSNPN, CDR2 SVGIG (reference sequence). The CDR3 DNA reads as TGTGCCTGGAGTGGCTCGGGACTTAACTATGGCTACACCTTC. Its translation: CAWSGSGLNYGYTF.

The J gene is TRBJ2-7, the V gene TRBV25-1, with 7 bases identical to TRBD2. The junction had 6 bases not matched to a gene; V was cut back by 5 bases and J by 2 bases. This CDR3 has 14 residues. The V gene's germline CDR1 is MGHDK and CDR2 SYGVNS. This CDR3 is CASSILARPYEQYF. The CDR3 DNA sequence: TGTGCCAGCAGTATACTAGCGCGACCCTACGAGCAGTACTTC.

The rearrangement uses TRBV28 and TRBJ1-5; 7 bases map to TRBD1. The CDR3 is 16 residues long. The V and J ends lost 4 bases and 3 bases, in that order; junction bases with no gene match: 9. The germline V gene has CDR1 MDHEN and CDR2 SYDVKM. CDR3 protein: CASSSPSGQNNQPQHF. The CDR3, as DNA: TGTGCCAGCAGTTCCCCCTCGGGACAGAACAATCAGCCCCAGCATTTT.

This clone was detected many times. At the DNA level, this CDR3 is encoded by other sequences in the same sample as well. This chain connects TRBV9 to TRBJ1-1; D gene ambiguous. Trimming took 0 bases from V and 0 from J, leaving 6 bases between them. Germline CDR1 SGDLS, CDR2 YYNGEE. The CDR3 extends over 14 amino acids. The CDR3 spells CASSVGVMNTEAFF. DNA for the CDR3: TGTGCCAGCAGCGTAGGGGTCATGAACACTGAAGCTTTCTTT.

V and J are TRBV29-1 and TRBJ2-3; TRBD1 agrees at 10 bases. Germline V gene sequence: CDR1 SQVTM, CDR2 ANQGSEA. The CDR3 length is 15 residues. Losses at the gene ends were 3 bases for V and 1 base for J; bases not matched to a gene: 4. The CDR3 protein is CSVEPGTGGTDTQYF. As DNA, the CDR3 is TGCAGCGTTGAGCCCGGGACAGGGGGCACAGATACGCAGTATTTT.

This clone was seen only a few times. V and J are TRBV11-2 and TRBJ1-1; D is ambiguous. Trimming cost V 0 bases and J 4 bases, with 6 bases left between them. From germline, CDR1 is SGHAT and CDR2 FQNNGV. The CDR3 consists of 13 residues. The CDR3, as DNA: TGTGCCAGCAGCTTAGAAAGCAGCACTGAAGCTTTCTTT. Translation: CASSLESSTEAFF.

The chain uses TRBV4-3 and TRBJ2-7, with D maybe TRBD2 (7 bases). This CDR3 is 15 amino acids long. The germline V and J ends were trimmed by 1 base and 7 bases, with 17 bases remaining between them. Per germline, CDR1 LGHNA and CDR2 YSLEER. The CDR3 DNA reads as TGCGCCAGCAGCCAAGCAGGGGCGGGAGCAGCAGAGCAGTACTTC. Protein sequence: CASSQAGAGAAEQYF.

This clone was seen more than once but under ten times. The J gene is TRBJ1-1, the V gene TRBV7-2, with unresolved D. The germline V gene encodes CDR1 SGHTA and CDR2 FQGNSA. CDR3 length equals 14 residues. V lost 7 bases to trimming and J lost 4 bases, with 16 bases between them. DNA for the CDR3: TGTGCCAGCACCCCTCGCGGTCAGGCCACTGAAGCTTTCTTT. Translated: CASTPRGQATEAFF.

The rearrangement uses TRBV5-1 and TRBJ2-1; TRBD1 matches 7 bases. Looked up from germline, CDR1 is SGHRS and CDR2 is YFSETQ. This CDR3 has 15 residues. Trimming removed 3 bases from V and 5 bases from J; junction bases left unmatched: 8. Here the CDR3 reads CASSSTGATDNEQFF. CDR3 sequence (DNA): TGCGCCAGCAGCTCCACAGGGGCTACGGACAATGAGCAGTTCTTC.

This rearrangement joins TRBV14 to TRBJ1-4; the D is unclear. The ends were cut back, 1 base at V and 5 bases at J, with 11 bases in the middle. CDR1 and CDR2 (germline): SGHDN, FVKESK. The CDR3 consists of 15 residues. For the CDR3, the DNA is TGTGCCAGCAGCCAAGGTTTCTGGGGAAATGAAAAACTGTTTTTT. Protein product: CASSQGFWGNEKLFF.